The clone carrying this T cell receptor (beta chain) has only one observation. The V gene's germline CDR1 is SGHDT and CDR2 YYEEEE. After removal of 2 bases from V and 7 bases from J, the junction contained 12 bases not matched to a gene. This CDR3 has 16 residues. The sample is drawn from a study of blood T cell repertoires in COVID-19. About the study: The study drew acute and convalescent COVID-19 samples from the United States, Italy and Spain.

Only in-frame clones appear in the TCRdb table, and some are missing; sequencing was by immunoSEQ multiplex PCR. The table has under 200,000 clones, 84% seen once; the top ten hold roughly 14%. This sequence was found in a woman in her seventies with COVID-19, enrolled during active disease. Input material: peripheral blood. This sequence joins TRBV5-6 and TRBJ1-2; TRBD1 aligns across 9 bases. CDR3 region: CASSLSGTGSLGGYTF. In DNA, the CDR3 is TGTGCCAGCAGCTTATCCGGGACAGGGTCGCTAGGTGGCTACACCTTC.